This T cell receptor beta chain was profiled in a study of T cell repertoires in cytomegalovirus infection. Study outcomes and limitations: Summed frequency of public TCR beta families distinguished CMV carriers with the relevant HLA.

As regards this clonotype: Its matching antigen is unknown.

TCRdb ran MiXCR on the reads and lists one entry per CDR3 protein. The sample yields about 400,000 distinct CDR3 sequences, roughly 20% seen once. Germline V gene data show CDR1 as ENHRY and CDR2 as SYGVKD. The length of the CDR3 is 12 residues. V was trimmed by 6 bases and J by 7 bases, leaving 12 bases between them. The source of this sequence is a human donor in good health (CMV status not recorded). Some clones in this sample may be carry-over from other donors' samples. Sequencing used PBMCs. The rearrangement links TRBV10-3 to TRBJ2-5; tentatively, D is TRBD2 (5 bases). CDR3 in amino acids: CAISHLEGTQYF. In nucleotides, the CDR3 is TGTGCCATCAGCCACCTTGAGGGGACCCAGTACTTC.